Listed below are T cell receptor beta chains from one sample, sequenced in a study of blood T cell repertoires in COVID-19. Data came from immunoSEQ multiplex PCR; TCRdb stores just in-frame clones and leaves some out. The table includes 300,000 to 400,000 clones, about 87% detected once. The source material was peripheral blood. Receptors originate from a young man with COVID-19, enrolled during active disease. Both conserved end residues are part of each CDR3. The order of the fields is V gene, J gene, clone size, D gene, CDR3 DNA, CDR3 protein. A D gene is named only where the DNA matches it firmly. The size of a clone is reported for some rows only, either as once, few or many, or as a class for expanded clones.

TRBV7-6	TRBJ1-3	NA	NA	TGTGCCAGCAGCTTAGCAGGGAGCTCTGGAAACACCATATATTTT	CASSLAGSSGNTIYF
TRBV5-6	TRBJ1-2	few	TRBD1	TGTGCCAGCAGCCCGGACAGGGCCTATGGCTACACCTTC	CASSPDRAYGYTF
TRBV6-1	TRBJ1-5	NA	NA	TGTGGAACGGGGGTTAGCAATCAGCCCCAGCATTTT	CGTGVSNQPQHF
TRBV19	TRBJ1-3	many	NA	TGTGCCAGTAGCATGGAGATTGGAAACACCATATATTTT	CASSMEIGNTIYF
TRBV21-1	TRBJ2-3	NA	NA	TGTGCCAGCAGCAATAAGGGGGAGGGCCGGAGCACAGATACGCAGTATTTT	CASSNKGEGRSTDTQYF
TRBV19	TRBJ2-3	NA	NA	TGTGCCAGCTCCAAACACAGCGGTGGCACAGATACGCAGTATTTT	CASSKHSGGTDTQYF
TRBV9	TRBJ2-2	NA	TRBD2	TGTGCCAGCAGCGTGGGGTCTAGCGGGAGCGGGGAGCTGTTTTTT	CASSVGSSGSGELFF
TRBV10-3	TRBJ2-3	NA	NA	TGTGCCATCACAATAAAGCCTGCAGATACGCAGTATTTT	CAITIKPADTQYF
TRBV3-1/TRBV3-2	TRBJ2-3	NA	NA	TGTGCCAGCAGCCCGGCGGATGGAGATACGCAGTATTTT	CASSPADGDTQYF
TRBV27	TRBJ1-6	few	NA	TGTGCCAGCAGTTTGATCCGGGGGGTAGCATCACCCCTCCACTTT	CASSLIRGVASPLHF
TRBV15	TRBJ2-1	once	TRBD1	TGTGCCACCAGCAGAGAGGGGACAGGGAACAATGAGCAGTTCTTC	CATSREGTGNNEQFF
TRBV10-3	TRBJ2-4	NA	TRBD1	TGTGCCATCAGTCGTGAAGGGGGCCCGCAGGACATTCAGTACTTC	CAISREGGPQDIQYF
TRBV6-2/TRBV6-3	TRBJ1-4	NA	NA	TGTGCCAGCAGTCTTCACCCGAGCGGTGCAACTAATGAAAAACTGTTTTTT	CASSLHPSGATNEKLFF
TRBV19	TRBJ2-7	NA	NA	TGTGCCAGTAGAGGTGGCGGCTCCTACGAGCAGTACTTC	CASRGGGSYEQYF
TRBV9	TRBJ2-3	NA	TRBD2	TGTGCCAGCAGCCTACGAAGGACTAGCGGCAGGGATACGCAGTATTTT	CASSLRRTSGRDTQYF
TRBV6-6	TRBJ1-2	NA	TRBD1	TGTGCCAGCAGTTACACGGACAGGGTTGATTATGGCTACACCTTC	CASSYTDRVDYGYTF
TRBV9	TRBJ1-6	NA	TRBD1	TGTGCCAGCAGCCCCGCTGGGACAGGGGGACATTCACCCCTCCACTTT	CASSPAGTGGHSPLHF
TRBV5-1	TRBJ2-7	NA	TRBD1	TGCGCCAGCAGCTTGGCGACAGGGATCTCCTACGAGCAGTACTTC	CASSLATGISYEQYF
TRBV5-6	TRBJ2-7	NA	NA	TGTGCCAGCAGCTTGGGACAGTACTCCTACGAGCAGTACTTC	CASSLGQYSYEQYF
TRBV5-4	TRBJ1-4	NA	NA	TGTGCCAGCAGCTTTAAATCAGGAGGTAGTAATGAAAAACTGTTTTTT	CASSFKSGGSNEKLFF
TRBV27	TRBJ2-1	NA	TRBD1	TGTGCCAGCAGCAGGGACAGGGAATATGAGCAGTTCTTC	CASSRDREYEQFF
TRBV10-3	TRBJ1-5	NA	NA	TGTGCCATCATGGCCGGGGGGGATCAGCCCCAGCATTTT	CAIMAGGDQPQHF
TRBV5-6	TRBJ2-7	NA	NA	TGTGCCAGCAGCTTGGTGCAGGGGATGGGAGAGCAGTACTTC	CASSLVQGMGEQYF
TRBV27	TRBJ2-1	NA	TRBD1	TGTGCCAGCAGTTGGGATGGAAGAGGACAGGGTATGGACAATGAGCAGTTCTTC	CASSWDGRGQGMDNEQFF
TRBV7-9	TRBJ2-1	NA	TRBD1	TGTGCCAGCAGCTCACAGGGGGGTGAGCAGTTCTTC	CASSSQGGEQFF
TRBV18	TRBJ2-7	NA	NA	TGTGCCAGCGGGATGGGACATTCCGGTCGCGAGCAGTACTTC	CASGMGHSGREQYF
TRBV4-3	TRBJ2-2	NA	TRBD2	TGCGCCAGCAGCCTCGGACTAGCGGCGATCTTCTCCGGGGAGCTGTTTTTT	CASSLGLAAIFSGELFF
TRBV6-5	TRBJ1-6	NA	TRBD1	TGTGCCAGCAGAAAGACAGGGGGGAATTCACCCCTCCACTTT	CASRKTGGNSPLHF
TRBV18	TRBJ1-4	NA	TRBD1	TGTGCCAGCTCACCAACGGCCACCCGGGACAGTGGGTCGACTAATGAAAAACTGTTTTTT	CASSPTATRDSGSTNEKLFF
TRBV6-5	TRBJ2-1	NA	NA	TGTGCCAGCAGTTACTCGCTAGCCGGGGATGAGCAGTTCTTC	CASSYSLAGDEQFF
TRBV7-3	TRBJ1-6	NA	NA	TGTGCCAGCAGCTTAACTACAGGTTCACCCCTCCACTTT	CASSLTTGSPLHF
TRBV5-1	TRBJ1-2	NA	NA	TGCGCCAGCAGCTTGGACCAGGCGAACTATGGCTACACCTTC	CASSLDQANYGYTF
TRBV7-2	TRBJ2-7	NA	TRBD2	TGTGCCAGCAGCTGGACTAGCGGGAGGACCTACGAGCAGTACTTC	CASSWTSGRTYEQYF
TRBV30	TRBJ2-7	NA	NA	TGTGCCTGCGTACAGGGTTACGAGCAGTACTTC	CACVQGYEQYF
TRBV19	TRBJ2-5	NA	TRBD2	TGTGCCAGTAGTCGCCGCGGGGGGGTAGAGACCCAGTACTTC	CASSRRGGVETQYF
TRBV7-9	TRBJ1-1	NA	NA	TGTGCCAGCAGCCTCCTTCTCGGGTTGGTCACTGAAGCTTTCTTT	CASSLLLGLVTEAFF
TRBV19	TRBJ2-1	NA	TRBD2	TGTGCCAGTAGTATGGGTAGCGGGAGTCACAATGAGCAGTTCTTC	CASSMGSGSHNEQFF
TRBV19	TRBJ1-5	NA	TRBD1	TGTGCCAGTAGGCAGGGGGCAGGCAATCAGCCCCAGCATTTT	CASRQGAGNQPQHF
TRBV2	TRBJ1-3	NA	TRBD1	TGTGCCAGCAGTGGGGGACAGACGAACACCATATATTTT	CASSGGQTNTIYF
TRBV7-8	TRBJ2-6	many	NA	TGTGCCAGCAGCTTTCACCGAGGGCTACTCGGAGTTGCTGGGGCCAACGTCCTGACTTTC	CASSFHRGLLGVAGANVLTF
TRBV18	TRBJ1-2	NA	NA	TGTGCCAGCTCTTCCACTGATGAGTCGACAGCTTCTAACTATGGCTACACCTTC	CASSSTDESTASNYGYTF
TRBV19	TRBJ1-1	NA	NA	TGTGCCAGTAGTGGACACCAACAGGGAAACACTGAAGCTTTCTTT	CASSGHQQGNTEAFF
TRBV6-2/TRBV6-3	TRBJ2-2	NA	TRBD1	TGTGCCAGCAGCCTCCGAACTACCCGGGACAGGGGTTCGTCCGGGGAGCTGTTTTTT	CASSLRTTRDRGSSGELFF
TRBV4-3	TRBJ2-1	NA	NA	TGCGCCAGCAGCCAAGATGAGGAGAGGCGTGAGCAGTTCTTC	CASSQDEERREQFF